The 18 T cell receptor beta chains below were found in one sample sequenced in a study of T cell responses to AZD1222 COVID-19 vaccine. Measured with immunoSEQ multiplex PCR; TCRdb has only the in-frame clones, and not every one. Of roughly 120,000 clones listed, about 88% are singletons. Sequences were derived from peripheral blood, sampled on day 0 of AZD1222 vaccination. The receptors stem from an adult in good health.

CDR3: CASSRDSLNSGNTIYF. In DNA form, the CDR3 reads TGTGCCAGCAGCCGGGACAGCCTCAACTCTGGAAACACCATATATTTT. This chain links TRBV2 with TRBJ1-3, with TRBD1 matching 7 bases. The length of the CDR3 is 16 residues. J was trimmed by 0 bases and V by 6 bases; bases with no gene match: 8. CDR1 is SNHLY, CDR2 FYNNEI, per germline. Full variable domain (missing parts from reference TRBV2 and TRBJ1-3): EPEVTQTPSHQVTQMGQEVILRCVPISNHLYFYWYRQILGQKVEFLVSFYNNEISEKSEIFDDQFSVERPDGSNFTLKIRSTKLEDSAMYFCASSRDSLNSGNTIYFGEGSWLTVV.

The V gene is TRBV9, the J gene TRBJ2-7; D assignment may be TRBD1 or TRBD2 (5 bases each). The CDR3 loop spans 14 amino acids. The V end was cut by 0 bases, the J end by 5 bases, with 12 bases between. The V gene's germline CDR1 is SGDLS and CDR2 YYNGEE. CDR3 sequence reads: CASSVGDHLDEQYF. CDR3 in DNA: TGTGCCAGCAGCGTAGGGGACCACCTTGACGAGCAGTACTTC.

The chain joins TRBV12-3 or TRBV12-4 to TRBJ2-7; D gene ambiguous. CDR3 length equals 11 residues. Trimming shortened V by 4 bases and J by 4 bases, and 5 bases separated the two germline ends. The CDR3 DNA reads TGTGCCAGCAGTTCCTATTACGAGCAGTACTTC. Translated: CASSSYYEQYF.

The CDR3 bases are TGTGCCAGCAGTTTATACGGCCCCGCCTACGAGCAGTACTTC. Translated: CASSLYGPAYEQYF. This sequence joins TRBV27 and TRBJ2-7; D is uncertain. This CDR3 spans 14 amino acids. Trimming pared 1 base from V and 2 bases from J, leaving 9 bases between. Germline CDR1 is MNHEY and CDR2 is SMNVEV (reference sequence).

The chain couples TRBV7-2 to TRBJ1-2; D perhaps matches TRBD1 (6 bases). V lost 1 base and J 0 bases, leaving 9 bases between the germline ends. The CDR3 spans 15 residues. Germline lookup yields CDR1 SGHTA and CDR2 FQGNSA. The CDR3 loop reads CASSLEQGANYGYTF. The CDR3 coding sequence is TGTGCCAGCAGCTTAGAACAGGGCGCTAACTATGGCTACACCTTC.

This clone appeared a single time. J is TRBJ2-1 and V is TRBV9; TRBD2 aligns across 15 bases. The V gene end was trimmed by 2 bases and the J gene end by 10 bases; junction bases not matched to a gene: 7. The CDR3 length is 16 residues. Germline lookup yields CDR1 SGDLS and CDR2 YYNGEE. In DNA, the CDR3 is TGTGCCAGCAGCGTTCCCGGGACTAGCGGGAGGACAGAGCAGTTCTTC. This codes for CASSVPGTSGRTEQFF.

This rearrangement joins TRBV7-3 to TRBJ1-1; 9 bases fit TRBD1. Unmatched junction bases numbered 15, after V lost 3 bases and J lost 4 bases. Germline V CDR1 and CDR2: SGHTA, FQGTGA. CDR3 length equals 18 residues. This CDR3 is CASSFSGLRDRAITEAFF. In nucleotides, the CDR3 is TGTGCCAGCAGCTTCTCGGGTCTCCGGGACAGGGCGATCACTGAAGCTTTCTTT.

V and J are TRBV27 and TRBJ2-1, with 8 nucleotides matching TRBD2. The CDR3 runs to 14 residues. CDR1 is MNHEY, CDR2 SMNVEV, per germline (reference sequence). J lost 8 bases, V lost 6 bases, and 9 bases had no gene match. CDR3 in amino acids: CASSPGLAGYEQFF. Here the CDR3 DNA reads TGTGCCAGCAGCCCAGGACTAGCAGGGTATGAGCAGTTCTTC.

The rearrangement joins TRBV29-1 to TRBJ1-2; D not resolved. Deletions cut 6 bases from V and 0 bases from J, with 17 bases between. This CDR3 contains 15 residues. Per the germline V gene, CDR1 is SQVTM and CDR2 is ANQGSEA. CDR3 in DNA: TGCAGCGTCCTGTCAGCGGACTCAGCTAACTATGGCTACACCTTC. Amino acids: CSVLSADSANYGYTF.

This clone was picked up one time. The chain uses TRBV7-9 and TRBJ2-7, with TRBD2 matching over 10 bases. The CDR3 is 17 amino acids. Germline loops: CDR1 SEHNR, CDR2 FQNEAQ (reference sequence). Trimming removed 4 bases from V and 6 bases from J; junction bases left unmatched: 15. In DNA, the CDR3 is TGTGCCAGCAGCTCACCGGCCCTGAGCGGGAGGGCTCCCGAGCAGTACTTC. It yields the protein CASSSPALSGRAPEQYF.

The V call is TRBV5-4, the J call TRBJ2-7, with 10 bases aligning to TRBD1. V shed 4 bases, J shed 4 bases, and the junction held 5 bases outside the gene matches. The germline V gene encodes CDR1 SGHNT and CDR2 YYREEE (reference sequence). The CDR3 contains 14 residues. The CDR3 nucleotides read TGTGCCAGCAGCAGCGGGACAGGGGTATACGAGCAGTACTTC. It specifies CASSSGTGVYEQYF. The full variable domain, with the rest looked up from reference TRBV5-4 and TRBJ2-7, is ETGVTQSPTHLIKTRGQQVTLRCSSQSGHNTVSWYQQALGQGPQFIFQYYREEENGRGNFPPRFSGLQFPNYSSELNVNALELDDSALYLCASSSGTGVYEQYFGPGTRLTVT.

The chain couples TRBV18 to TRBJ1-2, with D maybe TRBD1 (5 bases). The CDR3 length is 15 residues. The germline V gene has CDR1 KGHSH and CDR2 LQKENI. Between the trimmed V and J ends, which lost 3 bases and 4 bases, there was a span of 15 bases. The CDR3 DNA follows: TGTGCCAGCTCACCCGAGCGACAGTCCGTCTATGGCTACACCTTC. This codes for CASSPERQSVYGYTF.

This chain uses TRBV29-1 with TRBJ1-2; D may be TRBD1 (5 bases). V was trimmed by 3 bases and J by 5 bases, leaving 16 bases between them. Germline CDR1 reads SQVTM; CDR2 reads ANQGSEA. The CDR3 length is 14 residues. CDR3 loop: CSVDGTETFYGYTF. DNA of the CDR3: TGCAGCGTTGACGGGACGGAGACTTTTTATGGCTACACCTTC.

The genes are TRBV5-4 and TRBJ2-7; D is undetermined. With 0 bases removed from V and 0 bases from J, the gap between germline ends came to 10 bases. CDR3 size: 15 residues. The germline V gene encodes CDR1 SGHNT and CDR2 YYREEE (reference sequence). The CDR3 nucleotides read TGTGCCAGCAGCTTGGGGCCTACCCCCTCCTACGAGCAGTACTTC. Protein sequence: CASSLGPTPSYEQYF.

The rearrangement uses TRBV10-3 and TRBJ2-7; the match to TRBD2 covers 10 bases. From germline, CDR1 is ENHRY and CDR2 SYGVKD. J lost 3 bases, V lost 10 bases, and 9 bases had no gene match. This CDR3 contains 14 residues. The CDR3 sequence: CATHRTSGDYEQYF. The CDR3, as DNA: TGTGCCACCCATAGGACTAGCGGAGACTACGAGCAGTACTTC.

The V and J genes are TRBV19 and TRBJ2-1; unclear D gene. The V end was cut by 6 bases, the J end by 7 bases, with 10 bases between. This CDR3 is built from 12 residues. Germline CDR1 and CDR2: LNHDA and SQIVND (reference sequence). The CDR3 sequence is CASSRTVNEQFF. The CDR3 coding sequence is TGTGCCAGTAGCCGGACGGTAAATGAGCAGTTCTTC.

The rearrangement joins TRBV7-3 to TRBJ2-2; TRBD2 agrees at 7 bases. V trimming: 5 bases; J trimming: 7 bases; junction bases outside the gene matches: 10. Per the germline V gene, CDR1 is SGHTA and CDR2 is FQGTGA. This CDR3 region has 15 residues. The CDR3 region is CASSPRTSRGGELFF. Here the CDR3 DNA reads TGTGCCAGCAGCCCGCGGACTAGTCGTGGCGGGGAGCTGTTTTTT.

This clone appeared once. CDR3 in DNA: TGTGCCAGCAGCGCCCGATCCCAGGGGGCCGCGACTAACTATGGCTACACCTTC. Amino acids: CASSARSQGAATNYGYTF. This rearrangement joins TRBV9 to TRBJ1-2, with 8 bases matching TRBD1. Trimming took 3 bases from V and 0 from J; bases not matched to a gene: 13. This CDR3 has 18 residues. Germline V gene lookup returns CDR1 SGDLS and CDR2 YYNGEE.